This is a list of T cell receptor beta chains from one sample in a study of blood T cell repertoires in COVID-19. Only in-frame clones appear in the TCRdb table, and some are missing; sequencing was by immunoSEQ multiplex PCR. The sample consists of some 240,000 clones, 80% of them appearing once. The sample consisted of peripheral blood. These receptors came from a woman in her 70s with acute or convalescent COVID-19. CDR3s include the opening cysteine and the closing phenylalanine or tryptophan. D genes are given only for firm matches. Not all rows give a size; the values are once, few, many and, for expanded clones, a class.

v_call	clone_size	d_call	j_call	cdr3_aa	cdr3_nt
TRBV19	-	-	TRBJ2-1	CASRGLANNEQFF	TGTGCCAGTAGGGGATTAGCGAACAATGAGCAGTTCTTC
TRBV19	once	-	TRBJ2-1	CASTPGSTPSYNEQFF	TGTGCCAGTACCCCAGGAAGCACCCCCTCCTACAATGAGCAGTTCTTC
TRBV9	many	-	TRBJ1-1	CASSVGGDNTEAFF	TGTGCCAGCAGCGTAGGCGGAGACAACACTGAAGCTTTCTTT
TRBV9	-	TRBD1	TRBJ2-7	CASSVGTGGGTYEQYF	TGTGCCAGCAGCGTGGGGACAGGGGGTGGTACCTACGAGCAGTACTTC
TRBV18	-	-	TRBJ2-7	CASSPAGPPYEQYF	TGTGCCAGCTCACCGGCAGGGCCCCCCTACGAGCAGTACTTC
TRBV10-3	-	-	TRBJ1-2	CAISGGGRSYGYTF	TGTGCCATCAGTGGGGGGGGGCGCAGCTATGGCTACACCTTC
TRBV7-2	-	TRBD2	TRBJ2-5	CASNTQRGSETQYF	TGTGCCAGCAACACACAGCGGGGTTCAGAGACCCAGTACTTC
TRBV7-3	-	-	TRBJ2-5	CASSRHFQETQYF	TGTGCCAGCAGCCGACACTTCCAAGAGACCCAGTACTTC
TRBV9	-	-	TRBJ2-5	CASTLRGGAEETQYF	TGTGCCAGCACCCTTAGGGGGGGGGCTGAGGAGACCCAGTACTTC
TRBV7-2	once	TRBD2	TRBJ2-1	CASSSLAGGFNEQFF	TGTGCCAGCAGCTCACTAGCGGGGGGTTTCAATGAGCAGTTCTTC
TRBV6-5	few	TRBD2	TRBJ2-7	CASSSLAGGRSNEQYF	TGTGCCAGCAGTTCACTAGCGGGGGGCCGCTCCAACGAGCAGTACTTC
TRBV10-3	-	-	TRBJ1-5	CAISDSFSNQPQHF	TGTGCCATCAGCGACAGCTTTAGCAATCAGCCCCAGCATTTT
TRBV4-1	-	TRBD2	TRBJ2-1	CASSQGEGTPYNEQFF	TGCGCCAGCAGCCAAGGGGAGGGGACCCCTTACAATGAGCAGTTCTTC
TRBV5-1	-	TRBD1	TRBJ2-7	CASSLGTGGTEQYF	TGCGCCAGCAGCTTAGGTACAGGGGGAACCGAGCAGTACTTC
TRBV5-6	-	-	TRBJ2-7	CASSLVGGVEQYF	TGTGCCAGCAGCTTGGTTGGCGGTGTTGAGCAGTACTTC
TRBV4-3	-	TRBD2	TRBJ2-7	CASSQDLPGGPYEQYF	TGCGCCAGCAGCCAAGATCTTCCGGGAGGACCCTACGAGCAGTACTTC
TRBV5-1	-	-	TRBJ2-5	CASSLSLRYQETQYF	TGCGCCAGCAGCTTGAGTCTCCGGTACCAAGAGACCCAGTACTTC
TRBV21-1	once	-	TRBJ2-7	CASPDFWTGYEQYF	TGTGCCAGCCCCGACTTCTGGACAGGCTACGAGCAGTACTTC
TRBV6-2/TRBV6-3	-	TRBD2	TRBJ2-5	CASSYSPGGRETQYF	TGTGCCAGCAGTTATTCTCCGGGGGGACGGGAGACCCAGTACTTC